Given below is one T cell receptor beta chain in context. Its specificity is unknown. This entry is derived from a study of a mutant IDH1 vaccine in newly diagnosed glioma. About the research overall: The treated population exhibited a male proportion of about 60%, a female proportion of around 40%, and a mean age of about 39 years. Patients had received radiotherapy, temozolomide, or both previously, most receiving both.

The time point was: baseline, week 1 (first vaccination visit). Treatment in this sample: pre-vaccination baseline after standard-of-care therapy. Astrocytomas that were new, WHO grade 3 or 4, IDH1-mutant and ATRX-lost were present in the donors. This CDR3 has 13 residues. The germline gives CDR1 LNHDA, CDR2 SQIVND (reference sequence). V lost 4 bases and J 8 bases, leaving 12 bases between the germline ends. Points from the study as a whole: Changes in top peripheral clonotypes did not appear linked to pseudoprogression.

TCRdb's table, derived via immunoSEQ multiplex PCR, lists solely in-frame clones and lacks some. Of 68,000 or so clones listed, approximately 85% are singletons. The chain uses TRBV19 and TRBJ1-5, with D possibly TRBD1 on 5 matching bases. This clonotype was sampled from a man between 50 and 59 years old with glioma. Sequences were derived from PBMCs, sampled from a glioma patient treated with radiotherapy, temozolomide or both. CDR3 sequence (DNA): TGTGCCAGTAGTACTGACAGCTCAAAGCCCCAGCATTTT. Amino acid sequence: CASSTDSSKPQHF. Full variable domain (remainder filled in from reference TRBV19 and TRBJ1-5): DGGITQSPKYLFRKEGQNVTLSCEQNLNHDAMYWYRQDPGQGLRLIYYSQIVNDFQKGDIAEGYSVSREKKESFPLTVTSAQKNPTAFYLCASSTDSSKPQHFGDGTRLSIL.